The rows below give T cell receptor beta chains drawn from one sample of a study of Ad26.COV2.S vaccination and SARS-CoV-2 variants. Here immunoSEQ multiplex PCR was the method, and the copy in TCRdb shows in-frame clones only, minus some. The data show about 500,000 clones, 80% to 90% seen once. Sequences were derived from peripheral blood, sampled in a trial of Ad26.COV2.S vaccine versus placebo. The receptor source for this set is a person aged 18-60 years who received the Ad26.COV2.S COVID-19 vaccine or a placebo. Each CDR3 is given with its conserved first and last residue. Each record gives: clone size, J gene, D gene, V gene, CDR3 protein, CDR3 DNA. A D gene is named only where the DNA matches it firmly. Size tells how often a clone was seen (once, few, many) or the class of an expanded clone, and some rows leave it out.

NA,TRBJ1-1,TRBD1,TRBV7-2,CASSPYPPGGFAEAFF,TGTGCCAGCAGCCCCTATCCCCCAGGGGGGTTCGCTGAAGCTTTCTTT
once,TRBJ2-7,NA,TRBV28,CASSPGWDYEQYF,TGTGCCAGCAGCCCCGGGTGGGACTACGAGCAGTACTTC
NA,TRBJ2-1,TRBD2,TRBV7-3,CASSLSTSSGRAAEQFF,TGTGCCAGCAGCTTAAGTACGTCTAGCGGGAGGGCTGCTGAGCAGTTCTTC
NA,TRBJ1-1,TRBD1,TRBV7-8,CASSYTGVGTEAFF,TGTGCCAGCAGTTACACAGGGGTAGGCACTGAAGCTTTCTTT
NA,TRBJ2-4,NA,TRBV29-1,CSVRTPGMDIQYF,TGCAGCGTCCGGACACCCGGGATGGACATTCAGTACTTC
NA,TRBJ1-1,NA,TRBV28,CASSLGKMHTEAFF,TGTGCCAGCAGTTTAGGGAAGATGCACACTGAAGCTTTCTTT
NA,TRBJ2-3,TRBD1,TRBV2,CASRGQGTDTQYF,TGTGCCAGCCGAGGACAGGGGACAGATACGCAGTATTTT
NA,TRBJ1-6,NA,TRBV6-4,CASIVYVQGYSPLHF,TGTGCCAGCATAGTCTATGTGCAGGGGTATTCACCCCTCCACTTT
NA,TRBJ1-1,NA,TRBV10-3,CAISDLLRQNTEAFF,TGTGCCATCAGTGATTTGTTGCGGCAGAACACTGAAGCTTTCTTT
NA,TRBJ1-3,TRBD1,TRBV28,CASGSTGRGNTIYF,TGTGCCAGTGGGTCGACAGGGAGAGGAAACACCATATATTTT
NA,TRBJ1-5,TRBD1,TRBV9,CASSVVWDSEVCQPQHF,TGTGCCAGCAGCGTAGTCTGGGACAGCGAGGTATGTCAGCCCCAGCATTTT
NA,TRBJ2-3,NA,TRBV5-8,CASSLGAGGIGTDTQYF,TGTGCCAGCAGCTTGGGGGCCGGGGGCATTGGCACAGATACGCAGTATTTT
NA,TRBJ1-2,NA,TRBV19,CASRRRGEANYGYTF,TGTGCCAGTAGGCGGAGAGGGGAAGCTAACTATGGCTACACCTTC
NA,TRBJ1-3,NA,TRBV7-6,CASSPGISGNTIYF,TGTGCCAGCAGCCCCGGAATCTCTGGAAACACCATATATTTT